This T cell receptor beta chain came from a study of T cell responses to AZD1222 COVID-19 vaccine. Data came from immunoSEQ multiplex PCR; TCRdb stores just in-frame clones and leaves some out. The sample has roughly 120,000 clones, around nine tenths seen once; the top ten hold 2.4%. This clone was detected many times. This receptor was identified in an adult in good health. The material was peripheral blood, obtained on day 0 of AZD1222 vaccination.

CDR3 DNA sequence: TGCGCCAGCAGCCAAGATAGGAACGAAAGGGGCTCCTATAATTCACCCCTCCACTTT. Encoded protein: CASSQDRNERGSYNSPLHF. The rearrangement joins TRBV4-1 to TRBJ1-6, with a weak D call TRBD1 (5 bases). The germline V and J ends were trimmed by 0 bases and 0 bases, with 15 bases remaining between them. The CDR3 has 19 residues. From germline, CDR1 is MGHRA and CDR2 YSYEKL.